This TCR beta chain originates from a study of shared clonotypes between healthy human individuals. Trimming took 3 bases from V and 0 from J, leaving 21 bases between them. There are 18 residues in the CDR3. Germline CDR1 SGHTA, CDR2 FQGNSA. In the original analysis: Junction-only sequences without quality scores were provided by ImmunoSEQ, so filtering was different. Method: immunoSEQ multiplex PCR; TCRdb's copy keeps in-frame clones and lacks some. V and J calls and clone size follow that table, whereas D and trimming were derived from the DNA. The sample has roughly 320,000 clones, around 87% seen once.

This chain links TRBV7-2 with TRBJ2-7, with D possibly TRBD2 on 5 matching bases. The sample consisted of memory CD8+ T cells sorted from blood. Subset here: CD45RO+ cells pooled with CCR7-negative TemRA cells. This sequence originates from a man between 18 and 35 years old in good health. The CDR3 DNA is TGTGCCAGCAGCTTGATCGTTTCGAGGGTTGGGAGCTCCTACGAGCAGTACTTC. Its translation is CASSLIVSRVGSSYEQYF.